This TCR beta chain was found in a study of shared clonotypes between healthy human individuals. Study context: For every donor, three CD4 naive, three CD4 memory, two CD8 naive and one CD8 memory plates were used.

Only CD45RO-negative cells positively selected for CCR7 counted as naive CD8 cells, so terminally differentiated effector memory CD45RA+ cells were excluded. Donors were healthy HIV-negative adults without recently reported acute infections or vaccinations. Germline CDR1 reads SQVTM; CDR2 reads ANQGSEA. The V and J ends lost 6 bases and 1 base respectively, with 10 bases between them. The CDR3 spans 12 residues. Of note for this clone: The target antigen is unknown. This CDR3 is also generated by other DNA sequences in the sample.

Study findings and constraints: Sample collection involved blood only; tissue repertoires are likely different. Rarefaction indicated that sorted-subset sequencing remained incomplete although depth was large.

The data were produced by immunoSEQ multiplex PCR, yet TCRdb's version contains in-frame clones alone and is incomplete. The data contain 630,000 or so clones, roughly 98% of them singletons. The sample comprised naive CD8+ T cells sorted from blood. The chain carries TRBV29-1 and TRBJ2-7, with D hard to call. This clonotype originated in a man in his thirties or forties in good health. The CDR3 is CSVLDGSYEQYF. The CDR3 coding sequence is TGCAGCGTCTTAGATGGGTCCTACGAGCAGTACTTC.